The next 27 T cell receptor beta chains were all read from a single sample in a study of T cells after yellow fever vaccination. TCRdb itself ran the 5' RACE reads through MiXCR, one entry per CDR3 protein. The repertoire holds around 120,000 distinct CDR3 sequences, with roughly 15% as singletons. The material sequenced was CD8+ T cells sorted from PBMCs, taken 5 days after the yellow fever booster vaccination. Receptors were obtained from a young man who received the YFV17D yellow fever vaccine.

This clonotype was recorded a few times. V and J are TRBV29-1 and TRBJ1-1; tentatively, D is TRBD1 (6 bases). The CDR3 covers 13 residues. V lost 4 bases and J 4 bases, leaving 13 bases between the germline ends. Germline assignment: CDR1 SQVTM and CDR2 ANQGSEA. The CDR3: CSVGPGVGTEAFF. Here the CDR3 DNA reads TGCAGCGTTGGTCCAGGGGTTGGCACTGAAGCTTTCTTT.

This clonotype was detected only a few times. CDR3: CASSFSKTGGQGDTQYF. In nucleotides, the CDR3 is TGTGCCAGCAGCTTCTCCAAGACAGGGGGTCAAGGAGATACGCAGTATTTT. V usage is TRBV7-8 and J usage is TRBJ2-3; 9 bases line up with TRBD1. Germline V CDR1 and CDR2: SGHVS, FQNEAQ. This CDR3 is 17 amino acids long. V was clipped by 3 bases and J by 5 bases; unmatched bases: 12. Full variable domain (outside the CDR3, taken from reference TRBV7-8 and TRBJ2-3): GAGVSQSPRYKVAKRGQDVALRCDPISGHVSLFWYQQALGQGPEFLTYFQNEAQLDKSGLPSDRFFAERPEGSVSTLKIQRTQQEDSAVYLCASSFSKTGGQGDTQYFGPGTRLTVL.

The rearrangement uses TRBV4-1 and TRBJ2-2; TRBD2 aligns across 10 bases. Germline loops: CDR1 MGHRA, CDR2 YSYEKL. J lost 3 bases, V lost 4 bases, and 8 bases had no gene match. The CDR3 consists of 17 residues. The CDR3 loop is CASSRVSGGIDTGELFF. The CDR3 region has the DNA TGCGCCAGCAGCCGGGTTAGCGGGGGGATCGACACCGGGGAGCTGTTTTTT.

The CDR3 DNA reads as TGCGCCAGCTACTTTGGGGATTTTAACAATGAGCAGTTCTTC. Translation gives CASYFGDFNNEQFF. The genes are TRBV5-1 and TRBJ2-1; no clear D. The V gene lost 7 bases and the J gene lost 5 bases, with 16 bases spanning the gap. CDR3 size: 14 residues. Germline CDR1 SGHRS, CDR2 YFSETQ.

This clonotype was seen a few times. The chain combines TRBV12-3 or TRBV12-4 with TRBJ2-1; 7 nucleotides agree with TRBD2. J lost 8 bases, V lost 5 bases, and 3 bases had no gene match. This CDR3 has 12 amino acids. The CDR3 reads CASSGLVHEQFF. CDR3 coding DNA: TGTGCCAGCAGTGGACTAGTTCATGAGCAGTTCTTC.

This clonotype ranks as medium-sized (0.01 to 0.1%). The chain links TRBV4-3 to TRBJ2-6; TRBD1 matches 7 bases. Germline-derived CDR1 and CDR2 are LGHNA and YSLEER. The CDR3 length is 16 residues. V trimming: 1 base; J trimming: 0 bases; junction bases outside the gene matches: 0. This CDR3 is CASSQAGGSGANVLTF. DNA of the CDR3: TGCGCCAGCAGCCAAGCAGGGGGCTCTGGGGCCAACGTCCTGACTTTC.

This chain links TRBV19 with TRBJ1-1; D is unclear. The CDR3 covers 15 residues. V dropped 5 bases and J dropped 0 bases, with 13 bases sitting between them. CDR1 is LNHDA and CDR2 is SQIVND in the germline V gene (reference sequence). CDR3: CASSRSYYMNTEAFF. CDR3 sequence (DNA): TGTGCCAGTAGTCGTTCTTATTACATGAACACTGAAGCTTTCTTT.

This clonotype was counted between two and nine times. The chain is built from TRBV6-2 or TRBV6-3 and TRBJ2-2; 10 bases are a match to TRBD2. The CDR3 extends over 18 amino acids. Germline loops: CDR1 MNHEY, CDR2 SVGEGT. The V segment lost 8 bases and the J segment 5 bases; nucleotides outside the gene matches: 17. This CDR3 reads CASGVAGGPMASTGELFF. CDR3 nucleotide sequence: TGTGCCAGCGGTGTAGCGGGGGGCCCAATGGCCTCAACCGGGGAGCTGTTTTTT.

A few counts support this clonotype. The genes are TRBV10-2 and TRBJ2-3, with a possible D match to TRBD2 (6 bases). Germline-derived CDR1 and CDR2 are WSHSY and SAAADI. Between the trimmed V and J ends, which lost 4 bases and 6 bases, there was a span of 11 bases. The CDR3 totals 13 residues. The CDR3 region has the DNA TGCGCCAGCAGTGCGGGGGTATGGGATACGCAGTATTTT. Amino acids: CASSAGVWDTQYF.

The chain couples TRBV7-8 to TRBJ2-5; D gene unclear. The V and J ends lost 2 bases and 5 bases respectively, with 12 bases between them. CDR3 size: 14 residues. CDR1 SGHVS and CDR2 FQNEAQ come from the germline V gene. The CDR3 region is CASSLWSPVETQYF. The CDR3 nucleotides read TGTGCCAGCAGCTTATGGTCCCCCGTGGAGACCCAGTACTTC.

V gene TRBV4-3 combines with J gene TRBJ2-1; weak D call: TRBD1 (5 bases). Germline-derived CDR1 and CDR2 are LGHNA and YSLEER. Trimming stripped 0 bases from V and 6 bases from J, with 15 bases between. The CDR3 has 16 residues. This CDR3 is CASSQDSAGLVNEQFF. For the CDR3, the DNA is TGCGCCAGCAGCCAAGATTCCGCAGGGTTGGTCAATGAGCAGTTCTTC.

In its sample, this clonotype was seen a few times. The chain employs TRBV11-2 and TRBJ1-4; no definite D call. Deletions cut 2 bases from V and 8 bases from J, with 15 bases between. The germline CDR1 and CDR2 sequences are SGHAT and FQNNGV. CDR3 length: 15 residues. DNA for the CDR3: TGTGCCAGCAGCTTAATAACGGCTCCTCTGGAAAAACTGTTTTTT. This encodes CASSLITAPLEKLFF.

The chain combines TRBV4-3 with TRBJ1-2; 7 bases fit TRBD1. V lost 4 bases to trimming and J lost 2 bases; unmatched junction nucleotides: 7. Looked up from germline, CDR1 is LGHNA and CDR2 is YSLEER. The CDR3 length is 15 residues. The CDR3 coding sequence is TGCGCCAGCAGCCCCGAGACAGGGACCAACTATGGCTACACCTTC. Protein: CASSPETGTNYGYTF.

This clonotype has only a few counts. The chain combines TRBV11-3 with TRBJ2-4; D is unresolved. In germline, CDR1 is SGHNT, CDR2 YENEEA. V was shortened by 4 bases and J by 1 base, with 5 bases between the two germline ends. The CDR3 is 13 amino acids. This CDR3 is CASSSRAKNIQYF. The CDR3 DNA follows: TGTGCCAGCAGCTCGAGGGCCAAAAACATTCAGTACTTC. The variable domain in full, with the rest retrieved from reference TRBV11-3 and TRBJ2-4, is EAGVVQSPRYKIIEKKQPVAFWCNPISGHNTLYWYLQNLGQGPELLIRYENEEAVDDSQLPKDRFSAERLKGVDSTLKIQPAELGDSAVYLCASSSRAKNIQYFGAGTRLSVL.

This clonotype was picked up a small number of times. The V and J genes are TRBV20-1 and TRBJ1-5; 7 positions agree with TRBD1. CDR1 is DFQATT and CDR2 is SNEGSKA in the germline V gene (reference sequence). The V segment lost 0 bases and the J segment 1 base; nucleotides outside the gene matches: 6. The CDR3 has 16 amino acids. The CDR3 is CSARDGQGESNQPQHF. In DNA form, the CDR3 reads TGCAGTGCTAGAGATGGTCAGGGGGAAAGCAATCAGCCCCAGCATTTT.

This rearrangement joins TRBV3-1 to TRBJ2-1, with TRBD2 identical over 8 bases. Germline V gene lookup returns CDR1 LGHDT and CDR2 YNNKEL (reference sequence). V was pared by 1 base and J by 2 bases, with 7 bases of the junction left unmatched. The CDR3 runs to 17 residues. Here the CDR3 DNA reads TGTGCCAGCAGCCAAGTAGGTAGCGGGGTCGCCTACAATGAGCAGTTCTTC. Protein: CASSQVGSGVAYNEQFF.

The chain uses TRBV21-1 and TRBJ2-4. TRBV21-1 corresponds to a pseudogene. This CDR3 is built from 14 residues. The CDR3 nucleotides are TGTGCCAGCAGCTTAAAGACGGTACGCCGGAGTTTGGACTTC. Encoded protein: CASSLKTVRRSLDF.

This clonotype was seen more than once but under ten times. The chain is built from TRBV6-2 or TRBV6-3 and TRBJ2-7; D is undetermined. Per the germline V gene, CDR1 is MNHEY and CDR2 is SVGEGT. V was trimmed by 2 bases and J by 4 bases, leaving 3 bases between them. The CDR3 runs to 11 residues. The CDR3 nucleotides are TGTGCCAGCAGTTACCGATACGAGCAGTACTTC. It yields the protein CASSYRYEQYF.

The chain has TRBV4-3 and TRBJ2-6, with no clear D. CDR1 is LGHNA and CDR2 is YSLEER in the germline V gene. Trimming pared 1 base from V and 0 bases from J, leaving 10 bases between. The length of the CDR3 is 17 residues. The CDR3 sequence: CASSQGNSPSGANVLTF. As DNA, the CDR3 is TGCGCCAGCAGCCAAGGCAACAGTCCCTCTGGGGCCAACGTCCTGACTTTC.

The chain carries TRBV2 and TRBJ2-2; D is ambiguous. Germline lookup yields CDR1 SNHLY and CDR2 FYNNEI. The CDR3 has 11 residues. With 8 bases removed from V and 9 bases from J, the gap between germline ends came to 10 bases. Here the CDR3 reads CASSGSRELFF. CDR3 bases: TGTGCCAGCTCCGGATCACGGGAGCTGTTTTTT.

DNA of the CDR3: TGCGCCAGCAGCCAAGTTCAGGGATACGAGCAGTACGTC. This gives the protein CASSQVQGYEQYV. This chain links TRBV4-1 with TRBJ2-7, with a weak D call TRBD1 (5 bases). Germline assignment: CDR1 MGHRA and CDR2 YSYEKL. This CDR3 contains 13 residues. V was pared by 1 base and J by 4 bases, with 8 bases between.

This clonotype was picked up a small number of times. The chain combines TRBV12-3 or TRBV12-4 with TRBJ2-3; D not certain. The CDR3 covers 14 residues. With 3 bases removed from V and 6 bases from J, the gap between germline ends came to 13 bases. The CDR3 coding sequence is TGTGCCAGCAGTTTGGGCCCACCCCCCGATACGCAGTATTTT. The encoded protein is CASSLGPPPDTQYF.

The chain joins TRBV7-9 to TRBJ2-3; TRBD1 aligns across 7 bases. This CDR3 is built from 20 residues. Germline V gives CDR1 SEHNR, CDR2 FQNEAQ (reference sequence). V was pared by 4 bases and J by 2 bases, with 21 bases of the junction left unmatched. CDR3 nucleotide sequence: TGTGCCAGCAGCTCCAGACTCGACAGGGTAGCCGCGCTAAACACAGATACGCAGTATTTT. It is translated as CASSSRLDRVAALNTDTQYF.

This chain joins TRBV7-6 and TRBJ2-7; D is possibly TRBD2 (5 bases). Germline loops: CDR1 SGHVS, CDR2 FNYEAQ. The CDR3 extends over 15 amino acids. V was trimmed by 1 base and J by 0 bases, leaving 10 bases between them. The DNA for the CDR3 is TGTGCCAGCAGCTTAGGCTCCGGGGTCTCCTACGAGCAGTACTTC. This sequence encodes CASSLGSGVSYEQYF.

The chain links TRBV14 to TRBJ2-7, with D possibly being TRBD2 (6 bases). This CDR3 is built from 15 residues. Deletions cut 2 bases from V and 3 bases from J, with 14 bases between. Germline lookup yields CDR1 SGHDN and CDR2 FVKESK. CDR3 in amino acids: CASSQRGSLLYEQYV. The CDR3 DNA sequence: TGTGCCAGCAGCCAACGGGGGTCCCTTCTCTACGAGCAGTACGTC.

V usage is TRBV12-3 or TRBV12-4 and J usage is TRBJ2-2, with D tentatively TRBD1 or TRBD2 (5 bases each). There are 15 residues in the CDR3. Deletions cut 5 bases from V and 3 bases from J, with 13 bases between. The CDR3 DNA reads TGTGCCAGCAGTCCCCGGGACGGACACACCGGGGAGCTGTTTTTT. It yields the protein CASSPRDGHTGELFF.

This sequence joins TRBV7-9 and TRBJ1-2; the D is unclear. Looked up from germline, CDR1 is SEHNR and CDR2 is FQNEAQ (reference sequence). The CDR3 contains 15 residues. V was pared by 2 bases and J by 3 bases, with 13 bases between. CDR3 DNA: TGTGCCAGCAGCTTAATCTCCATTGGGTACTATGGCTACACCTTC. Translating gives CASSLISIGYYGYTF.